The 9 T cell receptor beta chains in this list originate from one sample, sequenced in a study of blood T cell repertoires in COVID-19. TCRdb keeps only in-frame clones here, not all; method: immunoSEQ multiplex PCR. The table includes around 62,000 clones, 88% detected once. Sequenced sample: PBMCs or T cells enriched from blood (not recorded which). The receptor set was obtained from a woman in her thirties or forties who had recovered from COVID-19.

The chain recombines TRBV27 with TRBJ2-2; 12 nucleotides agree with TRBD2. This CDR3 spans 18 amino acids. CDR1 MNHEY and CDR2 SMNVEV come from the germline V gene (reference sequence). Losses at the gene ends were 6 bases for V and 4 bases for J; bases not matched to a gene: 12. This CDR3 is CASSRLTSGGRGTGELFF. The CDR3 DNA is TGTGCCAGCAGCCGTCTAACTAGCGGGGGGCGTGGCACCGGGGAGCTGTTTTTT.

CDR3: CATSRAGSSYNEQFF. CDR3 in DNA: TGTGCCACCAGCAGAGCCGGGAGCTCCTACAATGAGCAGTTCTTC. The chain couples TRBV15 to TRBJ2-1, with D maybe TRBD2 (6 bases). Germline CDR1 LNHNV, CDR2 YYDKDF (reference sequence). The CDR3 is 15 residues long. The V and J ends lost 1 base and 0 bases respectively, with 7 bases between them.

This clone was observed a single time. The gene calls are TRBV5-1 and TRBJ1-2; D is possibly TRBD1 (5 bases). This CDR3 region has 13 residues. Germline CDR1 reads SGHRS; CDR2 reads YFSETQ. The V and J ends lost 4 bases and 5 bases respectively, with 12 bases between them. This CDR3 is CASSRDSEYGYTF. CDR3 nucleotides: TGCGCCAGCAGCCGGGACTCCGAGTATGGCTACACCTTC.

This chain uses TRBV7-9 with TRBJ2-1; perhaps TRBD1 as D (5 bases). CDR1 SEHNR and CDR2 FQNEAQ come from the germline V gene (reference sequence). CDR3 length: 16 residues. Trimming left V 5 bases short and J 2 bases short, with 16 bases between. The CDR3 nucleotides are TGTGCCAGCAGCCGTGCCGACAGATCCCCCTACAATGAGCAGTTCTTC. This gives the protein CASSRADRSPYNEQFF.

The chain carries TRBV7-9 and TRBJ2-5; 7 nucleotides align to TRBD1. The V gene end was trimmed by 1 base and the J gene end by 5 bases; junction bases not matched to a gene: 1. The germline V gene has CDR1 SEHNR and CDR2 FQNEAQ (reference sequence). The CDR3 covers 13 residues. CDR3 region: CASSLETGETQYF. Here the CDR3 DNA reads TGTGCCAGCAGCTTAGAGACAGGGGAGACCCAGTACTTC.

The V and J genes are TRBV5-1 and TRBJ2-3; 8 bases map to TRBD2. This CDR3 has 16 amino acids. Trimming took 3 bases from V and 5 from J; bases not matched to a gene: 11. Germline V gives CDR1 SGHRS, CDR2 YFSETQ. CDR3 DNA sequence: TGCGCCAGCAGCTATTACGGGGGGGCCAGTGAAGATACGCAGTATTTT. Protein product: CASSYYGGASEDTQYF.

This sequence joins TRBV27 and TRBJ2-7; TRBD1 agrees at 11 bases. Trimming cost V 6 bases and J 6 bases; bases outside gene matches: 10. Germline CDR1 MNHEY, CDR2 SMNVEV (reference sequence). This CDR3 is 15 amino acids long. This CDR3 is CASRPGQGARREQYF. The CDR3, as DNA: TGTGCCAGCAGGCCTGGACAGGGGGCTCGTCGCGAGCAGTACTTC.

This clone was detected only once. The chain uses TRBV7-8 and TRBJ2-1; tentative D call: TRBD1 (6 bases). With 3 bases removed from V and 6 bases from J, the gap between germline ends came to 9 bases. The CDR3 is made up of 13 amino acids. Germline V CDR1 and CDR2: SGHVS, FQNEAQ. This chain's CDR3 is CASSFRTANEQFF. The CDR3 DNA reads as TGTGCCAGCAGCTTCAGGACAGCCAATGAGCAGTTCTTC.

The chain couples TRBV6-2 or TRBV6-3 to TRBJ2-3, with 14 bases that match TRBD2. The length of the CDR3 is 18 residues. V gave up 2 bases and J gave up 4 bases; unmatched junction bases: 8. CDR1 and CDR2 (germline): MNHEY, SVGEGT. The CDR3: CASSYNFRLAGGPDTQYF. As DNA, the CDR3 is TGTGCCAGCAGTTACAACTTTAGACTAGCGGGGGGGCCAGATACGCAGTATTTT.